One and the same sample provided the 28 T cell receptor beta chains below, sequenced in a study of blood T cell repertoires in COVID-19. The table came from immunoSEQ multiplex PCR; TCRdb's copy has only in-frame clones and leaves some out. The sample shows some 290,000 clones, under 90% of them seen only once. Material for sequencing was peripheral blood. The receptors derive from a woman in her twenties or thirties with COVID-19, enrolled during active disease.

The rearrangement links TRBV12-5 to TRBJ1-2; 7 nucleotides line up with TRBD1. The CDR3 runs 16 residues. Germline V gene sequence: CDR1 LGHNT, CDR2 FRNRAP. V trimming: 6 bases; J trimming: 2 bases; junction bases outside the gene matches: 12. The CDR3 protein is CASGNNLTGPNYGYTF. The CDR3 nucleotides read TGTGCTAGTGGCAACAATCTGACAGGGCCGAACTATGGCTACACCTTC.

This clone came up once. This chain links TRBV14 with TRBJ2-1; 9 bases map to TRBD2. This CDR3 comprises 17 residues. Germline CDR1 SGHDN, CDR2 FVKESK. V lost 4 bases and J lost 5; bases outside the gene matches: 12. DNA for the CDR3: TGTGCCAGCAGCCGTTGGTACGCCCAGCGGGGGGACAATGAGCAGTTCTTC. Translated, it gives CASSRWYAQRGDNEQFF.

This clone was observed a few times. The chain couples TRBV7-2 to TRBJ1-1; D is possibly TRBD1 (6 bases). CDR1 and CDR2 (germline): SGHTA, FQGNSA. This CDR3 spans 15 amino acids. The V end lost 5 bases, the J end lost 0 bases, and 13 bases lay between the germline ends. The chain's CDR3 is CASSKRTVVNTEAFF. The CDR3 DNA is TGTGCCAGCAGCAAGAGGACAGTAGTGAACACTGAAGCTTTCTTT.

CDR3 sequence reads: CASSHIAGGYNEQFF. DNA of the CDR3: TGTGCCAGCAGCCATATAGCGGGGGGGTACAATGAGCAGTTCTTC. The genes are TRBV3-1 (or the pseudogene TRBV3-2) and TRBJ2-1; 11 positions agree with TRBD2. The CDR3 spans 15 residues. Germline loops: CDR1 LGHDT, CDR2 YNNKEL (reference sequence). J was trimmed by 4 bases and V by 3 bases; bases with no gene match: 2.

A single count supports this clone. The chain is built from TRBV28 and TRBJ1-5, with 8 bases matching TRBD1. Trimming took 7 bases from V and 3 from J; bases not matched to a gene: 8. The length of the CDR3 is 15 residues. The germline V gene has CDR1 MDHEN and CDR2 SYDVKM. CDR3 sequence: CASTVDRAPNQPQHF. The CDR3 region has the DNA TGTGCCAGCACCGTGGACAGGGCCCCCAATCAGCCCCAGCATTTT. The variable domain in full, with the rest retrieved from reference TRBV28 and TRBJ1-5, is DVKVTQSSRYLVKRTGEKVFLECVQDMDHENMFWYRQDPGLGLRLIYFSYDVKMKEKGDIPEGYSVSREKKERFSLILESASTNQTSMYLCASTVDRAPNQPQHFGDGTRLSIL.

The chain has TRBV9 and TRBJ2-1, with 12 bases that match TRBD2. J was trimmed by 4 bases and V by 4 bases; bases with no gene match: 3. The V gene's germline CDR1 is SGDLS and CDR2 YYNGEE. The CDR3 covers 15 residues. Written as DNA, the CDR3 is TGTGCCAGCAGCTTTACTAGCGGGGGGTACAATGAGCAGTTCTTC. This gives the protein CASSFTSGGYNEQFF.

The chain carries TRBV2 and TRBJ1-1; a weak D match, TRBD1 (5 bases). V was pared by 5 bases and J by 2 bases, with 15 bases between. CDR1 is SNHLY, CDR2 FYNNEI, per germline. This CDR3 contains 15 residues. The CDR3 nucleotides are TGTGCCAGCAGTTGGGGACTCACAATAAACACTGAAGCTTTCTTT. Translated, it gives CASSWGLTINTEAFF.

In the case of this clone: This sample includes further DNA sequences coding for the same CDR3. The V and J genes are TRBV11-2 and TRBJ1-2; no reliable D call. CDR1 and CDR2 from the germline V gene are SGHAT and FQNNGV. V lost 2 bases to trimming and J lost 2 bases, with 3 bases between them. This CDR3 contains 12 residues. The CDR3 loop is CASSLLNYGYTF. CDR3 bases: TGTGCCAGCAGCTTATTAAACTATGGCTACACCTTC.

In this sample, this clone turned up once. The chain combines TRBV5-4 with TRBJ2-7, with D maybe TRBD1 (5 bases). The germline V and J ends were trimmed by 1 base and 5 bases, with 13 bases remaining between them. The germline gives CDR1 SGHNT, CDR2 YYREEE (reference sequence). The CDR3 contains 14 residues. For the CDR3, the DNA is TGTGCCAGCAGCTTGTTTGCAGGGTCCAACGAGCAGTACTTC. This encodes CASSLFAGSNEQYF. Filled out from reference TRBV5-4 and TRBJ2-7, the complete variable domain reads ETGVTQSPTHLIKTRGQQVTLRCSSQSGHNTVSWYQQALGQGPQFIFQYYREEENGRGNFPPRFSGLQFPNYSSELNVNALELDDSALYLCASSLFAGSNEQYFGPGTRLTVT.

This rearrangement joins TRBV2 to TRBJ1-5, with D maybe TRBD1 (6 bases). The V and J ends lost 4 bases and 2 bases respectively, with 6 bases between them. The CDR3 has 13 amino acids. CDR1 is SNHLY, CDR2 FYNNEI, per germline. This CDR3 reads CASSGQGNQPQHF. CDR3 DNA sequence: TGTGCCAGCAGTGGACAGGGCAATCAGCCCCAGCATTTT.

This chain uses TRBV7-2 with TRBJ2-7; 11 positions match TRBD2. This CDR3 is built from 17 residues. Losses at the gene ends were 5 bases for V and 1 base for J; bases not matched to a gene: 10. The germline gives CDR1 SGHTA, CDR2 FQGNSA. As DNA, the CDR3 is TGTGCCAGCAGCCCCGAACCCGGGACTAGCGGTTCCTACGAGCAGTACTTC. Amino acid sequence: CASSPEPGTSGSYEQYF.

The chain employs TRBV25-1 and TRBJ1-2, with a possible D match to TRBD1 (5 bases). The CDR3 is made up of 13 amino acids. Germline loops: CDR1 MGHDK, CDR2 SYGVNS. V shed 5 bases and J shed 8 bases, with 15 bases lying between them. The CDR3 is CASSSARVQGYTF. Written as DNA, the CDR3 is TGTGCCAGCAGTTCGGCCAGGGTGCAGGGCTACACCTTC.

This chain joins TRBV30 and TRBJ2-7; possibly TRBD2 for D (5 bases). The CDR3 contains 12 residues. Germline V lookup: CDR1 GTSNPN, CDR2 SVGIG (reference sequence). The V and J ends lost 2 bases and 5 bases respectively, with 10 bases between them. CDR3 coding DNA: TGTGCCTGGAGTCGTGGAGGTAACGAGCAGTACTTC. Amino acids: CAWSRGGNEQYF.

This sequence joins TRBV6-6 and TRBJ2-7, with TRBD1 identical over 9 bases. The germline gives CDR1 MNHNY, CDR2 SVGAGI (reference sequence). With V trimmed by 5 bases and J by 5 bases, 13 bases remained unmatched. This CDR3 region has 16 residues. As DNA, the CDR3 is TGTGCCAGCAGTAACGAGCTCCGGGACAGGGACAACGAGCAGTACTTC. Translating it yields CASSNELRDRDNEQYF.

This chain links TRBV2 with TRBJ2-3; 10 bases line up with TRBD2. This CDR3 has 16 amino acids. The J segment lost 0 bases and the V segment lost 11 bases, leaving 11 bases of the junction unmatched. The germline CDR1 and CDR2 sequences are SNHLY and FYNNEI. The CDR3: CAHSGGASASTDTQYF. The CDR3 DNA reads TGTGCCCACAGCGGGGGGGCGTCGGCTAGCACAGATACGCAGTATTTT.

The chain couples TRBV5-5 to TRBJ2-1, with D maybe TRBD2 (6 bases). Germline CDR1 and CDR2: SGHKS and YYEKEE (reference sequence). The germline V and J ends were trimmed by 2 bases and 3 bases, with 15 bases remaining between them. This CDR3 spans 16 amino acids. The CDR3 sequence is CASSLEGDSDYNEQFF. CDR3 in DNA: TGTGCCAGCAGCTTAGAAGGGGACTCCGACTACAATGAGCAGTTCTTC.

V is TRBV6-2 or TRBV6-3 and J is TRBJ2-5, with TRBD2 identical over 11 bases. This CDR3 has 16 residues. V dropped 0 bases and J dropped 0; count of bases not matched to a gene: 0. Per the germline V gene, CDR1 is MNHEY and CDR2 is SVGEGT. The CDR3 loop reads CASSYSLAGDQETQYF. CDR3 in DNA: TGTGCCAGCAGTTACTCACTAGCGGGGGACCAAGAGACCCAGTACTTC.

This clone was seen just once. This sequence joins TRBV7-9 and TRBJ1-4; TRBD1 agrees at 7 bases. The germline CDR1 and CDR2 sequences are SEHNR and FQNEAQ (reference sequence). V lost 4 bases and J lost 3; bases outside the gene matches: 5. CDR3 length: 15 amino acids. As DNA, the CDR3 is TGTGCCAGCAGCTACGAGGGGGCAGCTAATGAAAAACTGTTTTTT. This translates into CASSYEGAANEKLFF.

This clone showed up just once. CDR3 residues: CASFLRQGEDTQYF. CDR3 DNA: TGTGCCAGTTTCCTCAGACAGGGAGAAGATACGCAGTATTTT. This chain uses TRBV19 with TRBJ2-3, with 7 positions matching TRBD1. Trimming removed 8 bases from V and 5 bases from J; junction bases left unmatched: 10. There are 14 residues in the CDR3. Looked up from germline, CDR1 is LNHDA and CDR2 is SQIVND (reference sequence).

This clone was seen just once. The chain joins TRBV2 to TRBJ2-5, with D possibly matching TRBD1 (5 bases). The CDR3 spans 15 residues. V dropped 4 bases and J dropped 5 bases, with 17 bases sitting between them. CDR1 and CDR2 from the germline V gene are SNHLY and FYNNEI. CDR3 bases: TGTGCCAGCAGTGGAAGAGAAAGGGGATATGAGACCCAGTACTTC. This encodes CASSGRERGYETQYF. Full variable domain (rest looked up from reference TRBV2 and TRBJ2-5): EPEVTQTPSHQVTQMGQEVILRCVPISNHLYFYWYRQILGQKVEFLVSFYNNEISEKSEIFDDQFSVERPDGSNFTLKIRSTKLEDSAMYFCASSGRERGYETQYFGPGTRLLVL.

The V call is TRBV19, the J call TRBJ1-2, with D hard to call. Germline V lookup: CDR1 LNHDA, CDR2 SQIVND (reference sequence). There are 13 residues in the CDR3. Trimming took off 3 bases at V and 4 bases at J, with 9 bases between the two ends. CDR3 nucleotide sequence: TGTGCCAGTAGTATTCCGGACTCCTATGGCTACACCTTC. Residues: CASSIPDSYGYTF. Drawing the rest from reference TRBV19 and TRBJ1-2, the complete variable domain is DGGITQSPKYLFRKEGQNVTLSCEQNLNHDAMYWYRQDPGQGLRLIYYSQIVNDFQKGDIAEGYSVSREKKESFPLTVTSAQKNPTAFYLCASSIPDSYGYTFGSGTRLTVV.

The V call is TRBV6-5, the J call TRBJ1-2, with a possible D match to TRBD1 (5 bases). CDR1 and CDR2 (germline): MNHEY, SVGAGI. V lost 8 bases and J lost 5, with 18 bases in between. This CDR3 has 14 residues. As DNA, the CDR3 is TGTGCCAGCGGAAACAGGCTCGTTTCTTATGGCTACACCTTC. It yields the protein CASGNRLVSYGYTF.

The rearrangement joins TRBV19 to TRBJ2-7; 7 nucleotides align to TRBD2. The CDR3 has 16 amino acids. Germline V gene lookup returns CDR1 LNHDA and CDR2 SQIVND (reference sequence). V shed 5 bases and J 3 bases; nucleotides not matched to a gene: 13. Here the CDR3 reads CASSPREVYLRYEQYF. The CDR3 DNA reads TGTGCCAGTAGTCCCCGGGAGGTCTACCTACGCTACGAGCAGTACTTC.

V gene TRBV11-2 combines with J gene TRBJ1-2; tentative D call: TRBD1 (5 bases). Trimming cost V 5 bases and J 7 bases, with 23 bases left between them. Germline V gene lookup returns CDR1 SGHAT and CDR2 FQNNGV. The CDR3 is made up of 16 amino acids. The CDR3 loop is CASSHPGRVTGSGYTF. The CDR3 nucleotides are TGTGCCAGCAGCCATCCCGGCAGGGTCACGGGTAGTGGCTACACCTTC.

V gene TRBV19 combines with J gene TRBJ1-1; no definite D call. CDR1 and CDR2 from the germline V gene are LNHDA and SQIVND (reference sequence). The length of the CDR3 is 15 residues. V was shortened by 3 bases and J by 2 bases, with 13 bases between the two germline ends. The DNA for the CDR3 is TGTGCCAGTAGTATTGGTTGGAGCGGTAACACTGAAGCTTTCTTT. Translating it yields CASSIGWSGNTEAFF.

The chain uses TRBV28 and TRBJ1-5; weak D call: TRBD1 (6 bases). Deletions cut 8 bases from V and 6 bases from J, with 17 bases between. Germline V gene sequence: CDR1 MDHEN, CDR2 SYDVKM. This CDR3 has 14 residues. The CDR3 DNA follows: TGTGCCAGCTCCCCTGGGGGCCTCACTCAGCCCCAGCATTTT. Translated, it gives CASSPGGLTQPQHF.

The gene calls are TRBV7-9 and TRBJ2-7; D gene uncertain. The CDR3 has 15 amino acids. V lost 1 base, J lost 5 bases, and 15 bases lay in between. Germline values: CDR1 SEHNR, CDR2 FQNEAQ (reference sequence). The CDR3 DNA reads as TGTGCCAGCAGCTTAGGGTTACAGAACGGCGACGAGCAGTACTTC. It specifies CASSLGLQNGDEQYF.

This clone was seen a single time. The V and J genes are TRBV27 and TRBJ2-7, with 9 bases fitting TRBD1. V lost 8 bases and J lost 2; bases outside the gene matches: 10. Looked up from germline, CDR1 is MNHEY and CDR2 is SMNVEV (reference sequence). There are 15 residues in the CDR3. The CDR3 sequence: CASAYGGTGTYEQYF. As DNA, the CDR3 is TGTGCCAGCGCGTATGGTGGGACAGGGACCTACGAGCAGTACTTC.